This T cell receptor (beta chain) was sequenced during a study of T cells in Graves' hyperthyroidism and ophthalmopathy. General study points: Through a model of 13 V-J features, ophthalmopathy was separated from stable hyperthyroidism.

The CDR3 regions of TCR beta were amplified from RNA transcripts. TCR CDR3 regions were first amplified by RT-PCR with HTBI primers. TCRdb processed the multiplex PCR reads anew with MiXCR; each CDR3 protein has one entry. The data show some 620,000 distinct CDR3 sequences, 15% to 20% seen once. CDR3 length: 12 residues. Germline assignment: CDR1 SGHVS and CDR2 FQNEAQ. With 7 bases removed from V and 8 bases from J, the gap between germline ends came to 12 bases. In regard to this clonotype: What it binds is unknown.

This clonotype was obtained from a woman aged 25 to 39 with Graves' hyperthyroidism. This rearrangement joins TRBV7-8 to TRBJ2-1; D might be TRBD1 or TRBD2, each matching 5 bases. The sequenced material came from blood. CDR3 coding DNA: TGTGCCAGCACGACAGTGGGGGATGAGCAGTTCTTC. Its translation is CASTTVGDEQFF.